These 23 T cell receptor beta chains originate from one sample sequenced in a study of T cells in women clearing cervical HPV infection. Sequencing used immunoSEQ multiplex PCR; TCRdb keeps in-frame clones, though not all of them. The ten most abundant clones cover less than 3.5% of a sample with about 23,000 clones. Sequenced material: blood buffy coat. The receptors here all came from a woman between 18 and 70 years old with a cervical HPV16 infection that either progressed to CIN3+ or cleared (not recorded which).

Remarks on this clone: The read is 3 residues too short to cover the CDR3 end, so that end is filled in from the germline J gene. V is TRBV29-1 and J is TRBJ2-7, with TRBD1 matching 7 bases. CDR3 size: 14 residues. Losses at the gene ends were 1 base for V and 4 bases for J; bases not matched to a gene: 7. CDR1 is SQVTM, CDR2 ANQGSEA, per germline. The CDR3 loop is CSVEGSGRGYEQYF. Partial CDR3 DNA: TGCAGCGTTGAAGGATCGGGCAGGGGGTACGAG.

Regarding this clone: The read ends 3 residues shy of where the CDR3 ends; the end is completed using the germline J gene. The rearrangement uses TRBV19 and TRBJ2-4; D is ambiguous. The germline gives CDR1 LNHDA, CDR2 SQIVND (reference sequence). The CDR3 contains 14 residues. CDR3 protein: CASTSGAGEYGQYF. Incomplete CDR3 DNA: TGTGCCAGTACCTCCGGTGCAGGAGAATATGGT.

About this clone itself: The observed sequence ends 3 residues before the CDR3 terminus, with the missing tail filled in from the germline J gene. The rearrangement joins TRBV5-6 to TRBJ1-1; D is uncertain. The CDR3 totals 14 residues. Germline V CDR1 and CDR2: SGHDT, YYEEEE. The CDR3 loop reads CASSPGPGNKEAFF. Incomplete CDR3 DNA: TGTGCCAGCAGCCCAGGCCCCGGAAATAAGGAA.

The sequenced part of the CDR3 DNA is TGTGCCTGGCATAATCCCACCTAT. Its protein product is CAWHNPTY. From start to end, the CDR3 is CAWHNPTYYTF. J is TRBJ1-2 and V is TRBV30; D ambiguous. The CDR3 is cut off 3 residues early in the read; its end comes from the germline J gene. In germline, CDR1 is GTSNPN, CDR2 SVGIG (reference sequence). This CDR3 has 11 residues. The whole variable domain, remainder taken from reference TRBV30 and TRBJ1-2, is SQTIHQWPATLVQPVGSPLSLECTVEGTSNPNLYWYRQAAGRGLQLLFYSVGIGQISSEVPQNLSASRPQDRQFILSSKKLLLSDSGFYLCAWHNPTYYTFGSGTRLTVV.

As for this clone: The read falls 3 residues short of the CDR3 end, and the missing part is taken from the germline J gene. V is TRBV20-1 and J is TRBJ2-4; possibly TRBD2 for D (6 bases). CDR1 DFQATT and CDR2 SNEGSKA come from the germline V gene (reference sequence). The CDR3 extends over 15 amino acids. The CDR3: CSASPPGTSQETQYF. CDR3 DNA (partial): TGCAGTGCTAGTCCCCCCGGGACTTCACAAGAGACT.

A remark on this clone: The read stops 3 residues short of the end of the CDR3; the missing end is completed from the germline J gene. This rearrangement joins TRBV5-6 to TRBJ2-3, with D hard to call. The CDR3 is 12 amino acids. CDR1 is SGHDT, CDR2 YYEEEE, per germline. The CDR3 is CASSLANEPQYF. The covered CDR3 bases are TGTGCCAGCAGCTTGGCAAACGAGCCG.

On this clone: With the read ending 3 residues before the CDR3 end, the germline J gene is used to fill in that end. The chain is built from TRBV7-9 and TRBJ2-7; a possible D gene is TRBD1 (7 bases). The CDR3 has 14 amino acids. The germline V gene encodes CDR1 SEHNR and CDR2 FQNEAQ (reference sequence). The V and J ends lost 5 bases and 6 bases respectively, with 17 bases between them. The CDR3 bases that were read are TGTGCCAGCAGCGATATCAGGGGGGATTCCGAG. Protein product: CASSDIRGDSE. The full CDR3 sequence reads CASSDIRGDSEQYF.

As for this clone: The read terminates 3 residues before the CDR3 end, so the remaining end is supplied by the germline J gene. This chain connects TRBV27 to TRBJ1-6, with 7 bases fitting TRBD1. The CDR3 has 14 amino acids. The V segment lost 6 bases and the J segment 6 bases; nucleotides outside the gene matches: 5. In germline, CDR1 is MNHEY, CDR2 SMNVEV (reference sequence). Incomplete CDR3 DNA: TGTGCCAGCAGGCGGGACAGAGTTAATTCACCC. Residues: CASRRDRVNSP. The CDR3 reads in full as CASRRDRVNSPLHF.

Judged by frequency, this clone is medium-sized. The CDR3 end falls 3 residues outside the read, so it is completed with the germline J gene. The rearrangement links TRBV7-9 to TRBJ2-5; D is uncertain. This CDR3 spans 12 amino acids. The germline gives CDR1 SEHNR, CDR2 FQNEAQ (reference sequence). V lost 2 bases to trimming and J lost 5 bases, with 6 bases between them. The DNA read from the CDR3 is TGTGCCAGCAGCTTATTAGAGGAGACC. Translating gives CASSLLEET. The full CDR3 protein reads CASSLLEETQYF.

A note on this clone: Read sequence stops 3 residues before the CDR3 end, and the germline J gene provides the missing end. The rearrangement joins TRBV19 to TRBJ2-2; 7 nucleotides match TRBD1. The CDR3 loop spans 21 amino acids. Germline assignment: CDR1 LNHDA and CDR2 SQIVND (reference sequence). The CDR3 loop reads CASSTPSTGQITRSGANVLFF. The part of the CDR3 DNA that was read is TGTGCCAGTAGTACCCCCTCGACAGGGCAAATCACCCGGTCTGGGGCCAACGTG.

Concerning this clone: The CDR3 is cut off 3 residues early in the read; its end comes from the germline J gene. The chain uses TRBV6-2 or TRBV6-3 and TRBJ2-4; TRBD1 matches at 8 bases. The germline V gene has CDR1 MNHEY and CDR2 SVGEGT. The CDR3 loop spans 13 amino acids. The CDR3 protein is CASKRRTGNGQYF. CDR3 bases read: TGTGCCAGCAAACGGAGGACAGGGAATGGT.

Points on this clone: The CDR3 end falls 3 residues outside the read, so it is completed with the germline J gene. V and J are TRBV20-1 and TRBJ1-4; tentatively, D is TRBD1 (6 bases). Germline V gene data show CDR1 as DFQATT and CDR2 as SNEGSKA (reference sequence). The V end was cut by 3 bases, the J end by 8 bases, with 13 bases between. The CDR3 sequence is 13 residues long. The sequenced CDR3 bases are TGCAGTGCTAGGGAGACAGGCCTCGAAAAA. It specifies CSARETGLEK. The CDR3 as a whole reads CSARETGLEKLFF.

Remarks on this clone: The sequence runs out 3 residues before the end of the CDR3; the remainder is reconstructed from the germline J gene. This chain joins TRBV7-8 and TRBJ1-3; 11 positions match TRBD1. From germline, CDR1 is SGHVS and CDR2 FQNEAQ. The CDR3 length is 13 residues. Incomplete CDR3 DNA: TGTGCCAGCAGCTTAGGGGGACAGGGGGTG. Encoded protein: CASSLGGQGV. The whole CDR3 region reads CASSLGGQGVIYF.

Turning to this clone: Coverage ceases 3 residues before the CDR3 finishes, and the germline J gene fills in the end. The gene calls are TRBV18 and TRBJ2-3, with D uncertain. Germline CDR1 reads KGHSH; CDR2 reads LQKENI. This CDR3 region has 15 residues. The CDR3 loop is CASSPETSLQETQYF. The CDR3 bases that were read are TGTGCCAGCTCACCAGAGACAAGCCTTCAAGAGACG.

A remark on this clone: The observed sequence ends 3 residues before the CDR3 terminus, with the missing tail filled in from the germline J gene. This chain connects TRBV5-1 to TRBJ2-5; the match to TRBD2 covers 7 bases. The CDR3 totals 17 residues. With 4 bases clipped from V and 2 bases from J, the junction kept 14 bases outside the gene matches. Germline V CDR1 and CDR2: SGHRS, YFSETQ. The DNA read from the CDR3 is TGCGCCAGCAGCCTGGGGTCCAGCGGGGTGGGACAAGAGACC. Protein: CASSLGSSGVGQET. The CDR3 in its entirety is CASSLGSSGVGQETQYF.

A remark on this clone: Coverage ceases 3 residues before the CDR3 finishes, and the germline J gene fills in the end. V usage is TRBV6-1 and J usage is TRBJ1-5; D is ambiguous. The CDR3 runs to 15 residues. Germline V gene data show CDR1 as MNHNS and CDR2 as SASEGT. V lost 0 bases to trimming and J lost 5 bases, with 11 bases between them. This CDR3 reads CASSEAPGWDQPQHF. CDR3 DNA (partial): TGTGCCAGCAGTGAAGCGCCGGGGTGGGATCAGCCC.

About this clone: The read terminates 3 residues before the CDR3 end, so the remaining end is supplied by the germline J gene. The chain is built from TRBV20-1 and TRBJ2-1; 10 positions match TRBD2. V was pared by 3 bases and J by 2 bases, with 4 bases of the junction left unmatched. The CDR3 has 15 residues. Looked up from germline, CDR1 is DFQATT and CDR2 is SNEGSKA (reference sequence). The sequenced CDR3 bases are TGCAGTGCTAGCGTTAGCGGGAGGACCTACAATGAG. Translating gives CSASVSGRTYNE. The full CDR3 sequence reads CSASVSGRTYNEQFF.

The sequenced part of the CDR3 DNA is TGTGCCAGCAGTTTTAGGGCCGCCGCTGAA. Translating gives CASSFRAAAE. The entire CDR3 protein is CASSFRAAAEAFF. V and J are TRBV28 and TRBJ1-1; D is ambiguous. Coverage ceases 3 residues before the CDR3 finishes, and the germline J gene fills in the end. Germline V gene sequence: CDR1 MDHEN, CDR2 SYDVKM. V gave up 3 bases and J gave up 6 bases, with 11 bases separating them. The CDR3 extends over 13 amino acids.

As regards this clone: The junction and the germline gene differ at one end; a read error may be behind it. The sequenced fragment ends 3 residues before the CDR3 boundary, so the rest is inferred from the germline J gene. V gene TRBV7-7 combines with J gene TRBJ1-5; TRBD1 matches at 8 bases. The CDR3 totals 18 residues. Germline loops: CDR1 SSHAT, CDR2 FNYEAQ (reference sequence). The CDR3 loop reads CASSPHLGQGGPNQPQHF. Partial CDR3 DNA: TGTGCTAGCAGCCCCCACCTCGGACAGGGAGGTCCAAATCAGCCC. Full variable domain (rest looked up from reference TRBV7-7 and TRBJ1-5): GAGVSQSPRYKVTKRGQDVTLRCDPISSHATLYWYQQALGQGPEFLTYFNYEAQPDKSGLPSDRFSAERPEGSISTLTIQRTEQRDSAMYRCASSPHLGQGGPNQPQHFGDGTRLSIL.

As concerns this clone: The read stops 3 residues short of the end of the CDR3; the missing end is completed from the germline J gene. Other nucleotide sequences in the sample specify the same CDR3. The chain uses TRBV18 and TRBJ2-3, with 8 bases aligning to TRBD2. The J segment lost 5 bases and the V segment lost 0 bases, leaving 7 bases of the junction unmatched. Germline-derived CDR1 and CDR2 are KGHSH and LQKENI. The CDR3 covers 16 residues. CDR3 sequence: CASSPPTGGLGDTQYF. Incomplete CDR3 DNA: TGTGCCAGCTCACCACCGACGGGGGGGCTAGGAGATACG.

As for this clone: Read sequence stops 3 residues before the CDR3 end, and the germline J gene provides the missing end. The V gene is TRBV6-2 or TRBV6-3, the J gene TRBJ1-1; 7 bases are a match to TRBD1. CDR1 is MNHEY and CDR2 is SVGEGT in the germline V gene. The length of the CDR3 is 17 residues. V was clipped by 5 bases and J by 6 bases; unmatched bases: 18. CDR3 region: CASSNPWTGPQISEAFF. CDR3 bases read: TGTGCCAGCAGTAACCCATGGACAGGCCCTCAGATTTCTGAA.

To note about this clone: The DNA ends 3 residues before the CDR3 does, and the rest of the CDR3 is filled in from the germline J gene. This chain uses TRBV7-9 with TRBJ1-2; maybe TRBD1 (5 bases). The germline gives CDR1 SEHNR, CDR2 FQNEAQ (reference sequence). The CDR3 is 14 residues long. CDR3 protein: CASSQWGEGQPYTF. Incomplete CDR3 DNA: TGTGCCAGCAGCCAATGGGGGGAGGGTCAGCCC. The entire variable domain, with the rest obtained from reference TRBV7-9 and TRBJ1-2, is as follows: DTGVSQNPRHKITKRGQNVTFRCDPISEHNRLYWYRQTLGQGPEFLTYFQNEAQLEKSRLLSDRFSAERPKGSFSTLEIQRTEQGDSAMYLCASSQWGEGQPYTFGSGTRLTVV.

As regards this clone: Read data end 3 residues before the CDR3 end; the end is taken from the germline J gene. The chain has TRBV18 and TRBJ2-7; TRBD2 might be the D (6 bases). Per germline, CDR1 KGHSH and CDR2 LQKENI. The V and J ends lost 2 bases and 3 bases respectively, with 11 bases between them. This CDR3 region has 14 residues. The CDR3 bases that were read are TGTGCCAGCTCACCAGGGGGACTGGGCTACGAG. Amino acids: CASSPGGLGYE. The whole CDR3 protein is CASSPGGLGYEQYF.